The rows below give T cell receptor beta chains drawn from one sample of a study of blood T cells in healthy people across ages. One entry per CDR3 protein, called by TCRdb with MiXCR from the 5' RACE reads. In the table there are about 670,000 distinct CDR3 sequences, roughly 43% of which are singletons. Material for sequencing was blood. These receptors were taken from a man at least 80 years old in good health. CDR3s include the opening cysteine and the closing phenylalanine or tryptophan. The D gene is left open where the match is weak. The size entry is marked missing in some rows and otherwise reads once, few, many or a size class.

D	size	V	length	J	DNA	CDR3
.	many	TRBV14	15	TRBJ2-1	TGTGCCAGCAGCCAAGGGTACTGGGGAGGCAATGAGCAGTTCTTC	CASSQGYWGGNEQFF
TRBD1	few	TRBV7-9	14	TRBJ1-4	TGTGCCAGCAGCGCGTCAGGGGGGGGTGAAAAACTGTTTTTT	CASSASGGGEKLFF
TRBD1	few	TRBV20-1	15	TRBJ2-6	TGCAGTGCTCGGCAGGGGGCGTCTGGGGCCAACGTCCTGACTTTC	CSARQGASGANVLTF
TRBD1	few	TRBV30	14	TRBJ1-2	TGTGCCTGGAGATTGACAGGGGGGAACTATGGTTACACCTTC	CAWRLTGGNYGYTF
.	.	TRBV5-1	16	TRBJ2-1	TGCGCCAGCAGCTTGGACGTGCGGGGGCGTGGGAATGAGCAGTTCTTC	CASSLDVRGRGNEQFF
.	few	TRBV7-2	17	TRBJ2-2	TGTGCCAGCAGCGCGAGTGGTGGAAGGGCGAACACCGGGGAGCTGTTTTTT	CASSASGGRANTGELFF
.	.	TRBV25-1	11	TRBJ2-1	TGTGCCAGCAAAAACCGCTATGAGCAGTTCTTC	CASKNRYEQFF
.	.	TRBV6-1	17	TRBJ2-7	TGTGCCAGCAGTCGGGGCCCCCTCGGAGGCTCCTACAATGAGCAGTACTTC	CASSRGPLGGSYNEQYF
.	.	TRBV20-1	14	TRBJ2-7	TGCAGTGCTTACCACGAGAGGTCCTACAATGAGCAGTACTTC	CSAYHERSYNEQYF
.	few	TRBV5-4	14	TRBJ2-3	TGTGCCAGCGGCTCTATGAGGGGCGCAGATACGCAGTATTTT	CASGSMRGADTQYF
.	.	TRBV12-3/TRBV12-4	13	TRBJ2-7	TGTGCCAGCAGTTCCACAGGGTTGGACGAGCAGTACTTC	CASSSTGLDEQYF
.	.	TRBV6-6	16	TRBJ1-2	TGTGCCAGCAGTTACTTACCGCGGGGGGTTAACTATGGCTACACCTTC	CASSYLPRGVNYGYTF
.	few	TRBV6-5	15	TRBJ1-1	TGTGCCAGCAGTTACTCTCGGGGAGGTGACACTGAAGCTTTCTTT	CASSYSRGGDTEAFF
.	few	TRBV6-2/TRBV6-3	16	TRBJ2-1	TGTGCCAGCAGTTACCCCGTGGGGGGAACCTACAATGAGCAGTTCTTC	CASSYPVGGTYNEQFF
TRBD1	.	TRBV20-1	12	TRBJ2-5	TGCAGTGCAGAGGGGGCGCAGGGGACCCAGTACTTC	CSAEGAQGTQYF
.	.	TRBV4-1	17	TRBJ2-5	TGCGCCAGCAGCCAAGATTGGGGACGGAGCACGCAAGAGACCCAGTACTTC	CASSQDWGRSTQETQYF
.	.	TRBV20-1	12	TRBJ1-2	TGCAGTGCTAGTGAACAGCTCTATGGCTACACCTTC	CSASEQLYGYTF
.	once	TRBV6-2/TRBV6-3	13	TRBJ2-5	TGTGCCAGCAGTTACAGTCAGCACAATGAGCAGTACTTC	CASSYSQHNEQYF
.	.	TRBV29-1	15	TRBJ2-7	TGCAGCGTTGAACTACGAGGGGGGCGAGAGTACGAGCAGTACTTC	CSVELRGGREYEQYF
.	few	TRBV11-1	16	TRBJ1-2	TGTGCCATCAGAGGGGGATCGGATTCAAAAGGCTATGGCTACACCTTC	CAIRGGSDSKGYGYTF
.	.	TRBV7-2	14	TRBJ2-3	TGTGCCAGCAGCGCTGGGACCGACCCAGATACGCAGTATTTT	CASSAGTDPDTQYF
.	.	TRBV20-1	15	TRBJ2-4	TGCAGTGCTAGTGACCCCCGGGGAGCCAAAAACATTCAGTACTTC	CSASDPRGAKNIQYF
.	.	TRBV20-1	15	TRBJ1-2	TGCAGTGCTAGTGACTTTAGGAACGCGGGGTATGGCTACACCTTC	CSASDFRNAGYGYTF
TRBD1	few	TRBV12-5	15	TRBJ1-2	TGTGCTAGTGTCCACCCTCGGGGACAGGGGGATGGCTACACCTTC	CASVHPRGQGDGYTF
TRBD2	.	TRBV10-1	17	TRBJ2-1	TGCGCCAGCAGTGAGACAATCGGGACTAGCGGATTCAATGAGCAGTTCTTC	CASSETIGTSGFNEQFF
.	few	TRBV5-5	19	TRBJ2-7	TGTGCCAGCAGCTTGGCCCGGGTTGCGGCGGGGCTCTCCAGCTACGAGCAGTACTTC	CASSLARVAAGLSSYEQYF
TRBD2	.	TRBV28	12	TRBJ2-5	TGTGCCGGCAGTGCCGTTACTAGCGGGCAGTACTTC	CAGSAVTSGQYF
TRBD2	few	TRBV7-2	16	TRBJ2-7	TGTGCCAGCAGCTTAGTAGGGGCGGGAGTATTCTACGAGCAGTACTTC	CASSLVGAGVFYEQYF
.	.	TRBV6-5	11	TRBJ2-1	TGTGCCAGCTTTACGGAGTGTGAGCAGTTCTTC	CASFTECEQFF
TRBD2	many	TRBV20-1	16	TRBJ2-1	TGCAGTGCTAGCCCTCCGGGTCTAGCGGGAGAGGGTGAGCAGTTCTTC	CSASPPGLAGEGEQFF
TRBD1	.	TRBV10-3	15	TRBJ2-7	TGTGCCATCAGCCCGGGACAGGGCGCTACCTACGAGCAGTACTTC	CAISPGQGATYEQYF
TRBD1	few	TRBV6-1	15	TRBJ2-7	TGTGCCAGCAGCCTACTGGACAGGATCCTGGGGGAGCAGTACTTC	CASSLLDRILGEQYF
TRBD1	.	TRBV19	14	TRBJ2-7	TGTGCCAGTAGGCCTCAGGGGGACGCCTACGAGCAGTACTTC	CASRPQGDAYEQYF
TRBD2	.	TRBV7-8	15	TRBJ2-3	TGTGCCAGCAGCCCGCCTAGCGGGAGGAGGGATACGCAGTATTTT	CASSPPSGRRDTQYF
TRBD1	once	TRBV29-1	17	TRBJ2-3	TGCAGCGTCAACAGATTCACAGGGGAGCGGATCACAGATACGCAGTATTTT	CSVNRFTGERITDTQYF
TRBD1	.	TRBV2	16	TRBJ1-5	TGTGCCAGCAGCCAAGGACAGGCCCCGGCCAATCAGCCCCAGCATTTT	CASSQGQAPANQPQHF
.	few	TRBV9	16	TRBJ2-1	TGTGCCAGCAGCGTTAGTAGCGATAGCTCCTACAATGAGCAGTTCTTC	CASSVSSDSSYNEQFF